These 18 T cell receptor beta chains came from one sample sequenced in a study of cytomegalovirus exposure and HLA in healthy donors. Amplification used 60 Vbeta primers and 13 Jbeta primers. Libraries were prepared by immunoSEQ multiplex PCR; TCRdb keeps only in-frame clonotypes and omits some of them. The repertoire consists of some 120,000 clones, with around 77% occurring once and the leading ten covering 13%. The material sequenced was PBMCs. These receptors were obtained from a woman between 40 and 50 years old in good health and CMV-seropositive.

The genes are TRBV5-5 and TRBJ2-4, with D perhaps TRBD1 (6 bases). Trimming stripped 3 bases from V and 2 bases from J, with 21 bases between. The CDR3 extends over 18 amino acids. Germline loops: CDR1 SGHKS, CDR2 YYEKEE (reference sequence). As DNA, the CDR3 is TGTGCCAGCAGCTCAATACCAGGTTCACAGGGTTCCAAAAACATTCAGTACTTC. Protein product: CASSSIPGSQGSKNIQYF.

The count of this clone is one. The rearrangement uses TRBV10-2 and TRBJ1-6; D uncertain. The CDR3 consists of 12 residues. V lost 8 bases and J lost 7, with 9 bases in between. Looked up from germline, CDR1 is WSHSY and CDR2 is SAAADI. The CDR3 spells CASRLRNSPLHF. For the CDR3, the DNA is TGCGCCAGCCGTCTTAGAAATTCACCCCTCCACTTT.

The chain couples TRBV10-3 to TRBJ2-3; TRBD1 aligns across 9 bases. Germline trimming cut 10 bases from V and 5 bases from J; bases unmatched to any gene: 10. This CDR3 spans 14 amino acids. Germline V gene lookup returns CDR1 ENHRY and CDR2 SYGVKD. This chain's CDR3 is CATAGQGTGDTQYF. CDR3 sequence (DNA): TGTGCCACCGCGGGACAGGGTACAGGAGATACGCAGTATTTT.

The chain recombines TRBV9 with TRBJ2-7, with 9 bases aligning to TRBD1. Trimming at V came to 4 bases and at J to 1 base, leaving 6 bases not matched to a gene. The germline V gene has CDR1 SGDLS and CDR2 YYNGEE. This CDR3 has 15 amino acids. CDR3 in amino acids: CASSSSGTGSYEQYF. The CDR3 DNA follows: TGTGCCAGCAGCTCTTCCGGGACAGGGTCCTACGAGCAGTACTTC.

The chain couples TRBV29-1 to TRBJ2-4, with 7 nucleotides matching TRBD1. The V gene's germline CDR1 is SQVTM and CDR2 ANQGSEA. V was pared by 4 bases and J by 9 bases, with 9 bases of the junction left unmatched. The CDR3 length is 13 residues. The CDR3 coding sequence is TGCAGCGTTGTGGAGCAGGGGGAAGGCATTCAGTACTTC. It is translated as CSVVEQGEGIQYF.

The chain combines TRBV7-2 with TRBJ2-7, with TRBD2 matching over 8 bases. From germline, CDR1 is SGHTA and CDR2 FQGNSA. J lost 1 base, V lost 3 bases, and 2 bases had no gene match. The CDR3 loop spans 14 amino acids. CDR3 amino acids: CASSFTSGSYEQYF. The CDR3 coding sequence is TGTGCCAGCAGCTTCACTAGCGGTTCCTACGAGCAGTACTTC.

The chain employs TRBV5-1 and TRBJ2-1, with 8 positions matching TRBD1. In germline, CDR1 is SGHRS, CDR2 YFSETQ. V trimming: 5 bases; J trimming: 4 bases; junction bases outside the gene matches: 8. This CDR3 has 15 residues. The CDR3 DNA is TGCGCCAGCAGTCCAGGGGGCCAAAATTACAATGAGCAGTTCTTC. This gives the protein CASSPGGQNYNEQFF. Full variable domain (rest looked up from reference TRBV5-1 and TRBJ2-1): KAGVTQTPRYLIKTRGQQVTLSCSPISGHRSVSWYQQTPGQGLQFLFEYFSETQRNKGNFPGRFSGRQFSNSRSEMNVSTLELGDSALYLCASSPGGQNYNEQFFGPGTRLTVL.

Only one count was recorded for this clone. The V and J genes are TRBV30 and TRBJ2-7; TRBD2 aligns across 12 bases. Germline assignment: CDR1 GTSNPN and CDR2 SVGIG (reference sequence). Trimming took 4 bases from V and 7 from J; bases not matched to a gene: 5. CDR3 size: 13 residues. DNA for the CDR3: TGTGCCTGGAACGCTCTAGCGGGAGGGGAGCAGTACTTC. Translating gives CAWNALAGGEQYF.

V usage is TRBV10-3 and J usage is TRBJ1-1, with a tentative D call TRBD1 (6 bases). Germline V gene sequence: CDR1 ENHRY, CDR2 SYGVKD. This CDR3 has 14 residues. The V and J ends lost 6 bases and 0 bases respectively, with 11 bases between them. The CDR3, as DNA: TGTGCCATCAGGCCAGGACAGTTGAACACTGAAGCTTTCTTT. Encoded protein: CAIRPGQLNTEAFF.

This clone was observed once. The CDR3 DNA follows: TGTGCCAGCAGCAAGACAGGGGGCGGGTATGGCTACACCTTC. This translates into CASSKTGGGYGYTF. The chain joins TRBV7-3 to TRBJ1-2, with 10 bases identical to TRBD1. Germline CDR1 and CDR2: SGHTA and FQGTGA. V lost 5 bases and J lost 5; bases outside the gene matches: 5. The CDR3 contains 14 residues.

The chain carries TRBV30 and TRBJ2-2; D is ambiguous. V was shortened by 3 bases and J by 5 bases, with 10 bases between the two germline ends. CDR1 GTSNPN and CDR2 SVGIG come from the germline V gene (reference sequence). The CDR3 is 13 amino acids. The CDR3 DNA sequence: TGTGCCTGGAGCAAATTGACAACCGGGGAGCTGTTTTTT. It codes for CAWSKLTTGELFF.

This clone was counted a few times. V gene TRBV28 combines with J gene TRBJ2-5; 10 bases are shared with TRBD2. The CDR3 has 14 amino acids. In germline, CDR1 is MDHEN, CDR2 SYDVKM. The V gene end was trimmed by 4 bases and the J gene end by 8 bases; junction bases not matched to a gene: 7. The CDR3 nucleotides are TGTGCCAGCAGTTCCGAGACTAGCGGGTCAACCCAGTACTTC. Translated, it gives CASSSETSGSTQYF.

The rearrangement uses TRBV7-3 and TRBJ2-7; 7 positions agree with TRBD1. CDR3 size: 14 residues. The V and J ends lost 5 bases and 0 bases, in that order; junction bases with no gene match: 4. Germline V gene data show CDR1 as SGHTA and CDR2 as FQGTGA. DNA for the CDR3: TGTGCCAGCAGCGCGACAGGGCCCTCCTACGAGCAGTACTTC. Translation: CASSATGPSYEQYF. Filled out from reference TRBV7-3 and TRBJ2-7, the complete variable domain reads GAGVSQTPSNKVTEKGKYVELRCDPISGHTALYWYRQSLGQGPEFLIYFQGTGAADDSGLPNDRFFAVRPEGSVSTLKIQRTERGDSAVYLCASSATGPSYEQYFGPGTRLTVT.

In this sample, this clone turned up once. The chain is built from TRBV5-8 and TRBJ2-1; 13 bases align to TRBD2. Per germline, CDR1 SGHTS and CDR2 YDEGEE. With V trimmed by 1 base and J by 8 bases, 3 bases remained unmatched. CDR3 size: 15 residues. The CDR3 protein is CASSLTSGRADEQFF. DNA for the CDR3: TGTGCCAGCAGCTTGACTAGCGGGAGGGCCGATGAGCAGTTCTTC.

The chain has TRBV10-3 and TRBJ2-1, with TRBD1 matching 9 bases. Germline loops: CDR1 ENHRY, CDR2 SYGVKD. The V segment lost 0 bases and the J segment 14 bases; nucleotides outside the gene matches: 2. This CDR3 is built from 12 residues. The CDR3 DNA reads as TGTGCCATCAGTGAGTCAGGGGACAGGGAGTTCTTC. Its translation is CAISESGDREFF.

The chain recombines TRBV5-1 with TRBJ2-1, with 8 bases identical to TRBD2. This CDR3 contains 13 residues. CDR1 is SGHRS, CDR2 YFSETQ, per germline. Losses at the gene ends were 4 bases for V and 9 bases for J; bases not matched to a gene: 6. The CDR3 region has the DNA TGCGCCAGCAGCCCGGCGGGGGGCAGTGAGCAGTTCTTC. It encodes CASSPAGGSEQFF. The variable domain in full, completed from reference TRBV5-1 and TRBJ2-1, reads KAGVTQTPRYLIKTRGQQVTLSCSPISGHRSVSWYQQTPGQGLQFLFEYFSETQRNKGNFPGRFSGRQFSNSRSEMNVSTLELGDSALYLCASSPAGGSEQFFGPGTRLTVL.

The CDR3 is CASSLESGQSSSYEQYF. The DNA for the CDR3 is TGTGCCAGCAGCCTCGAATCGGGACAGAGTAGCTCCTACGAGCAGTACTTC. The chain uses TRBV13 and TRBJ2-7; 7 bases fit TRBD1. CDR3 length equals 17 residues. Germline V lookup: CDR1 PRHDT, CDR2 FYEKMQ (reference sequence). V was clipped by 5 bases and J by 0 bases; unmatched bases: 13.

The rearrangement joins TRBV5-4 to TRBJ2-7, with D possibly being TRBD1 (5 bases). V gave up 0 bases and J gave up 1 base, with 8 bases separating them. The V gene's germline CDR1 is SGHNT and CDR2 YYREEE (reference sequence). The CDR3 spans 14 residues. CDR3 nucleotide sequence: TGTGCCAGCAGCTTGGATCCAGGGTCCTACGAGCAGTACTTC. It codes for CASSLDPGSYEQYF.